A single sample is the source of the 21 T cell receptor beta chains below, sequenced in a study of T cells after yellow fever vaccination. TCRdb reprocessed the 5' RACE reads via MiXCR and lists one record per CDR3 protein. The data contain about 340,000 distinct CDR3 sequences, approximately 12% of them seen just once; the ten biggest clones take up 3.2%. Material: CD4+ T cells sorted from PBMCs, obtained 15 days after the yellow fever booster vaccination. The receptor set was obtained from a man aged 18 to 30 who received the YFV17D yellow fever vaccine.

This clonotype was seen only a few times. The chain recombines TRBV5-1 with TRBJ2-1; 7 bases agree with TRBD2. This CDR3 has 13 amino acids. V dropped 5 bases and J dropped 6; count of bases not matched to a gene: 5. Germline V lookup: CDR1 SGHRS, CDR2 YFSETQ. The CDR3 DNA reads TGCGCCAGCAGGGCGGGGGTGGGCAATGAGCAGTTCTTC. This codes for CASRAGVGNEQFF.

The table lists this clonotype with a few counts. The V gene is TRBV6-5, the J gene TRBJ1-2, with a possible D match to TRBD1 (5 bases). Germline V gives CDR1 MNHEY, CDR2 SVGAGI. The CDR3 contains 15 residues. The V and J ends lost 1 base and 3 bases respectively, with 12 bases between them. CDR3 sequence reads: CASSYWGKGDYGYTF. The CDR3 DNA is TGTGCCAGCAGTTACTGGGGGAAAGGGGACTATGGCTACACCTTC.

Many counts were recorded for this clonotype. The gene calls are TRBV27 and TRBJ2-2; D is unresolved. V lost 5 bases and J lost 2, with 6 bases in between. The CDR3 has 13 residues. Germline values: CDR1 MNHEY, CDR2 SMNVEV (reference sequence). The CDR3 DNA reads as TGTGCCAGCAGTCCCGTTAACACCGGGGAGCTGTTTTTT. Translation gives CASSPVNTGELFF.

This chain links TRBV25-1 with TRBJ2-3; a weak D match, TRBD1 (6 bases). Germline assignment: CDR1 MGHDK and CDR2 SYGVNS. The V end was cut by 2 bases, the J end by 7 bases, with 19 bases between. This CDR3 comprises 16 residues. CDR3 DNA sequence: TGTGCCAGCAGTGAAATAGGGACACCCGGGCGGTATACGCAGTATTTT. This encodes CASSEIGTPGRYTQYF.

This clonotype was recorded at least ten times. The gene calls are TRBV25-1 and TRBJ2-7; either TRBD1 or TRBD2 may supply D (6 bases each). V gave up 3 bases and J gave up 4 bases, with 16 bases separating them. Per the germline V gene, CDR1 is MGHDK and CDR2 is SYGVNS. CDR3 length equals 15 residues. The CDR3 loop is CASSEHGGPRYEQYF. As DNA, the CDR3 is TGTGCCAGCAGTGAGCACGGGGGCCCAAGGTACGAGCAGTACTTC.

This clonotype was counted between two and nine times. The rearrangement links TRBV7-2 to TRBJ1-5; D remains ambiguous. Germline-derived CDR1 and CDR2 are SGHTA and FQGNSA. CDR3 length equals 16 residues. The V and J ends lost 2 bases and 3 bases respectively, with 14 bases between them. In nucleotides, the CDR3 is TGTGCCAGCAGCTTATCATACGTCGGAGTCAATCAGCCCCAGCATTTT. The encoded protein is CASSLSYVGVNQPQHF.

This clonotype occurred a few times. The chain uses TRBV6-4 and TRBJ1-5, with no clear D. V dropped 5 bases and J dropped 5 bases, with 10 bases sitting between them. Germline assignment: CDR1 MRHNA and CDR2 SNTAGT. This CDR3 has 13 residues. CDR3 coding DNA: TGTGCCAGCAGTAAGGTCCCCGATCAGCCCCAGCATTTT. Its protein product is CASSKVPDQPQHF.

The V gene is TRBV6-6, the J gene TRBJ1-2; 11 nucleotides agree with TRBD1. Trimming removed 6 bases from V and 6 bases from J; junction bases left unmatched: 15. The CDR3 spans 17 residues. Germline CDR1 is MNHNY and CDR2 is SVGAGI (reference sequence). CDR3 nucleotide sequence: TGTGCCAGCAGCTCGGACAGGGGGCGCGAGCGGGCAAATGGCTACACCTTC. Translating gives CASSSDRGRERANGYTF.

The gene calls are TRBV11-2 and TRBJ2-3; TRBD1 is a possible D gene (7 bases). The CDR3 is 15 residues long. Trimming left V 3 bases short and J 9 bases short, with 19 bases between. Germline CDR1 is SGHAT and CDR2 is FQNNGV. This CDR3 is CASSFQGGLRMTQYF. As DNA, the CDR3 is TGTGCCAGCAGCTTCCAGGGGGGTCTAAGGATGACGCAGTATTTT.

This chain links TRBV25-1 with TRBJ1-1; weak D call: TRBD1 (5 bases). Trimming shortened V by 5 bases and J by 4 bases, and 17 bases separated the two germline ends. The length of the CDR3 is 15 residues. Germline V gives CDR1 MGHDK, CDR2 SYGVNS. CDR3 residues: CASSPQGGVGTEAFF. In DNA form, the CDR3 reads TGTGCCAGCAGTCCCCAGGGAGGGGTCGGCACTGAAGCTTTCTTT.

This clonotype was counted between two and nine times. The chain's CDR3 is CSARPGIPSGNTIYF. Here the CDR3 DNA reads TGCAGTGCTAGGCCAGGCATCCCCTCTGGAAACACCATATATTTT. This sequence joins TRBV20-1 and TRBJ1-3; D call uncertain. Looked up from germline, CDR1 is DFQATT and CDR2 is SNEGSKA (reference sequence). The ends were cut back, 3 bases at V and 0 bases at J, with 12 bases in the middle. There are 15 residues in the CDR3.

In its sample, this clonotype was seen a few times. The chain links TRBV27 to TRBJ1-1, with 9 bases fitting TRBD1. This CDR3 contains 13 residues. V shed 8 bases and J 5 bases; nucleotides not matched to a gene: 6. The germline gives CDR1 MNHEY, CDR2 SMNVEV (reference sequence). In DNA, the CDR3 is TGTGCCAGCCTCCGGACAGGGGAGACTGAAGCTTTCTTT. This gives the protein CASLRTGETEAFF.

This clonotype showed up many times. The V gene is TRBV11-2, the J gene TRBJ1-1; D not resolved. From germline, CDR1 is SGHAT and CDR2 FQNNGV. Trimming removed 3 bases at V and 5 bases at J, with 10 bases between. This CDR3 contains 13 residues. Here the CDR3 reads CASSLNGETEAFF. Here the CDR3 DNA reads TGTGCCAGCAGCTTGAACGGGGAGACTGAAGCTTTCTTT. The full variable domain, completed using reference TRBV11-2 and TRBJ1-1, is EAGVAQSPRYKIIEKRQSVAFWCNPISGHATLYWYQQILGQGPKLLIQFQNNGVVDDSQLPKDRFSAERLKGVDSTLKIQPAKLEDSAVYLCASSLNGETEAFFGQGTRLTVV.

This clonotype was observed many times. The chain joins TRBV7-3 to TRBJ1-1, with D possibly matching TRBD1 (6 bases). CDR1 is SGHTA, CDR2 FQGTGA, per germline. V was clipped by 6 bases and J by 3 bases, with 11 bases between them. This CDR3 spans 13 amino acids. The CDR3 DNA reads as TGTGCCAGCAGACAACAGGGCGACACTGAAGCTTTCTTT. Protein: CASRQQGDTEAFF.

A few counts support this clonotype. The V and J genes are TRBV10-2 and TRBJ2-7, with D tentatively TRBD1 or TRBD2 (5 bases each). Germline CDR1 reads WSHSY; CDR2 reads SAAADI. With 7 bases removed from V and 5 bases from J, the gap between germline ends came to 18 bases. The CDR3 length is 14 residues. CDR3 residues: CASTRRDLWDEQYF. The CDR3, as DNA: TGCGCCAGCACCAGACGGGACCTCTGGGACGAGCAGTACTTC.

This clonotype was observed a handful of times. The chain links TRBV14 to TRBJ2-5; D is ambiguous. The CDR3 runs 13 residues. Germline values: CDR1 SGHDN, CDR2 FVKESK. Trimming left V 4 bases short and J 5 bases short, with 11 bases between. The CDR3 here is CASSRYGWETQYF. The CDR3 DNA reads as TGTGCCAGCAGCCGGTATGGGTGGGAGACCCAGTACTTC.

This chain uses TRBV6-6 with TRBJ2-3, with D perhaps TRBD1 (6 bases). The V end lost 8 bases, the J end lost 2 bases, and 11 bases lay between the germline ends. Germline values: CDR1 MNHNY, CDR2 SVGAGI (reference sequence). CDR3 length: 13 residues. The CDR3 nucleotides are TGTGCCAGCTTGGGGACAATCACAGATACGCAGTATTTT. Protein product: CASLGTITDTQYF.

This clonotype occurred a few times. The CDR3, as DNA: TGCAGTGCTACGACGGGACACTTGAACACTGAAGCTTTCTTT. This codes for CSATTGHLNTEAFF. The chain links TRBV20-1 to TRBJ1-1; D possibly corresponds to TRBD1 (6 bases). V lost 4 bases and J lost 0, with 12 bases in between. In germline, CDR1 is DFQATT, CDR2 SNEGSKA (reference sequence). CDR3 length: 14 amino acids.

The rearrangement uses TRBV7-8 and TRBJ1-2, with a possible D match to TRBD1 (6 bases). The length of the CDR3 is 15 residues. V was clipped by 1 base and J by 8 bases, with 17 bases between them. Germline values: CDR1 SGHVS, CDR2 FQNEAQ. CDR3 protein: CASSLGLGGAPGYTF. The CDR3 nucleotides are TGTGCCAGCAGCTTAGGTCTTGGGGGGGCGCCGGGCTACACCTTC.

The sample holds many counts of this clonotype. The chain is built from TRBV6-2 or TRBV6-3 and TRBJ2-5; unclear D gene. V lost 6 bases and J lost 1, with 15 bases in between. The CDR3 is 15 amino acids. CDR1 MNHEY and CDR2 SVGEGT come from the germline V gene. Written as DNA, the CDR3 is TGTGCCAGCAGCTCACCCCATACGGGCCAAGAGACCCAGTACTTC. This encodes CASSSPHTGQETQYF.

This chain uses TRBV6-2 or TRBV6-3 with TRBJ1-5; D gene unclear. Germline CDR1 is MNHEY and CDR2 is SVGEGT. The CDR3 length is 17 residues. V lost 1 base and J lost 0, with 13 bases in between. CDR3 coding DNA: TGTGCCAGCAGTTACTTGCTGGCTGGGGATAGCAATCAGCCCCAGCATTTT. Translating gives CASSYLLAGDSNQPQHF.